Below, 31 T cell receptor beta chains from the same sample are listed, as sequenced in a study of neurological immune-mediated disorders. The time point is: technical triplicate 3. TCRdb re-analysed the 5' RACE reads in MiXCR, keeping a single row per CDR3 protein. The table includes 25,000 to 35,000 distinct CDR3 sequences, about a sixth detected once. Sequencing used CD4+ T cells from blood. The receptors originated from a female donor with HTLV-1-associated myelopathy (HAM/TSP).

Turning to this clonotype: The limits of the CDR3 on the DNA are not certain, so only TCRdb's listed CDR3 is given. The chain carries TRBV7-2 and TRBJ2-1; the listed D gene, TRBD2, was not tested against the DNA. The germline V gene has CDR1 SGHTA and CDR2 FQGNSA. The CDR3 region is 21 residues in length, termini included. CDR3 protein: CASSFYICSAQTSGRRSEQFF.

This clonotype was seen repeatedly, ten times or more. The CDR3 DNA follows: TGCGCCAGCAGCACGGACAGGGGAAATTCACCCCTCCACTTT. The encoded protein is CASSTDRGNSPLHF. The V and J genes are TRBV5-1 and TRBJ1-6, with 9 bases identical to TRBD1. The CDR3 totals 14 residues. V shed 4 bases, J shed 7 bases, and the junction held 3 bases outside the gene matches. Germline lookup yields CDR1 SGHRS and CDR2 YFSETQ.

In its sample, this clonotype ranks as medium-sized. The V gene is TRBV5-1, the J gene TRBJ2-5; D gene uncertain. The CDR3 totals 14 residues. The V end was cut by 0 bases, the J end by 2 bases, with 8 bases between. Per the germline V gene, CDR1 is SGHRS and CDR2 is YFSETQ. The CDR3: CASSLGGRQETQYF. CDR3 nucleotides: TGCGCCAGCAGCTTGGGTGGCAGACAAGAGACCCAGTACTTC.

Many counts were recorded for this clonotype. CDR3 bases: TGCGCCAGCAGCCTGAAGGACAGGGGTAACTATGGCTACACCTTC. Its translation: CASSLKDRGNYGYTF. The chain joins TRBV5-1 to TRBJ1-2; 9 bases fit TRBD1. After removal of 4 bases from V and 1 base from J, the junction contained 5 bases not matched to a gene. The CDR3 length is 15 residues. Looked up from germline, CDR1 is SGHRS and CDR2 is YFSETQ. The complete variable domain, with remaining parts taken from reference TRBV5-1 and TRBJ1-2, reads KAGVTQTPRYLIKTRGQQVTLSCSPISGHRSVSWYQQTPGQGLQFLFEYFSETQRNKGNFPGRFSGRQFSNSRSEMNVSTLELGDSALYLCASSLKDRGNYGYTFGSGTRLTVV.

This clonotype came up many times. V is TRBV6-6 and J is TRBJ2-7, with TRBD2 matching 11 bases. Per the germline V gene, CDR1 is MNHNY and CDR2 is SVGAGI (reference sequence). V shed 0 bases, J shed 3 bases, and the junction held 10 bases outside the gene matches. CDR3 length equals 18 residues. This chain's CDR3 is CASSYSSLAGGPVYEQYF. The CDR3 DNA is TGTGCCAGCAGTTACTCGAGCTTAGCGGGAGGGCCAGTCTACGAGCAGTACTTC.

This clonotype has at least ten counts. The chain is built from TRBV6-1 and TRBJ2-2; D perhaps matches TRBD1 (5 bases). CDR3 size: 14 residues. Trimming left V 4 bases short and J 0 bases short, with 6 bases between. Germline V CDR1 and CDR2: MNHNS, SASEGT. In DNA, the CDR3 is TGTGCCAGCAGTGCGACAGCGAACACCGGGGAGCTGTTTTTT. Residues: CASSATANTGELFF.

This clonotype was seen just once. The chain couples TRBV20-1 to TRBJ2-7, with TRBD1 matching over 9 bases. CDR1 is DFQATT, CDR2 SNEGSKA, per germline (reference sequence). The junction had 12 bases not matched to a gene; V was cut back by 2 bases and J by 4 bases. The CDR3 runs to 16 residues. The CDR3 protein is CSARPAVGTGLYEQYF. The CDR3 coding sequence is TGCAGTGCTAGACCCGCTGTTGGGACAGGGTTATACGAGCAGTACTTC.

This clonotype was counted at least ten times. V and J are TRBV7-9 and TRBJ2-3, with D perhaps TRBD1 or TRBD2 (5 bases each). V was trimmed by 3 bases and J by 0 bases, leaving 7 bases between them. The CDR3 has 14 amino acids. Germline values: CDR1 SEHNR, CDR2 FQNEAQ (reference sequence). CDR3 in DNA: TGTGCCAGCAGCTTGAGGGGTAGCACAGATACGCAGTATTTT. Protein: CASSLRGSTDTQYF.

This clonotype was detected many times. The chain has TRBV10-3 and TRBJ2-7, with TRBD1 matching 7 bases. The CDR3 spans 14 residues. Germline assignment: CDR1 ENHRY and CDR2 SYGVKD. With V trimmed by 0 bases and J by 4 bases, 3 bases remained unmatched. The CDR3 region has the DNA TGTGCCATCAGTGAGTCTGGACAGGAATACGAGCAGTACTTC. This codes for CAISESGQEYEQYF.

The chain joins TRBV20-1 to TRBJ2-2; unclear D gene. The CDR3 contains 15 residues. The germline V and J ends were trimmed by 0 bases and 3 bases, with 11 bases remaining between them. Germline values: CDR1 DFQATT, CDR2 SNEGSKA (reference sequence). CDR3 nucleotides: TGCAGTGCTAGAGATCTTGGGTGGGACACCGGGGAGCTGTTTTTT. It is translated as CSARDLGWDTGELFF.

This clonotype turned up a few times. The germline gene is not matched at one end of the junction; a read error may be the cause. This sequence joins TRBV4-1 and TRBJ1-1; D not resolved. The germline CDR1 and CDR2 sequences are MGHRA and YSYEKL. This CDR3 is 14 amino acids long. CDR3 sequence (DNA): TGCGCCCGCAGCCAAGACCCCTTTAATTCTGAAGCTTTCTTT. It translates to CARSQDPFNSEAFF.

This clonotype was found many times. The V gene is TRBV5-1, the J gene TRBJ2-5; D is undetermined. The germline CDR1 and CDR2 sequences are SGHRS and YFSETQ. This CDR3 is built from 13 residues. V was clipped by 1 base and J by 1 base, with 5 bases between them. DNA for the CDR3: TGCGCCAGCAGCTTGCAGGTCCAAGAGACCCAGTACTTC. As protein: CASSLQVQETQYF.

This clonotype was recorded at least ten times. The chain is built from TRBV4-3 and TRBJ2-1, with a tentative D call TRBD2 (5 bases). The CDR3 is 15 amino acids. The V gene's germline CDR1 is LGHNA and CDR2 YSLEER. V gave up 4 bases and J gave up 4 bases, with 14 bases separating them. The CDR3 DNA sequence: TGCGCCAGCAGCCTACTCGGACGAGGGTACAATGAGCAGTTCTTC. It encodes CASSLLGRGYNEQFF.

This clonotype was counted at least ten times. This chain uses TRBV5-1 with TRBJ1-1; 8 nucleotides match TRBD1. The CDR3 totals 16 residues. Trimming removed 4 bases from V and 4 bases from J; junction bases left unmatched: 12. From germline, CDR1 is SGHRS and CDR2 YFSETQ. The CDR3 sequence is CASSTKFGQGGTEAFF. For the CDR3, the DNA is TGCGCCAGCAGCACCAAGTTTGGACAGGGTGGCACTGAAGCTTTCTTT. The complete variable domain, with remaining parts taken from reference TRBV5-1 and TRBJ1-1, reads KAGVTQTPRYLIKTRGQQVTLSCSPISGHRSVSWYQQTPGQGLQFLFEYFSETQRNKGNFPGRFSGRQFSNSRSEMNVSTLELGDSALYLCASSTKFGQGGTEAFFGQGTRLTVV.

This clonotype was counted at least ten times. V gene TRBV5-1 combines with J gene TRBJ2-3; TRBD1 agrees at 10 bases. J was trimmed by 6 bases and V by 3 bases; bases with no gene match: 13. This CDR3 comprises 17 residues. Looked up from germline, CDR1 is SGHRS and CDR2 is YFSETQ. CDR3 nucleotides: TGCGCCAGCAGCTACTCCGGGACAGGGGCGATCGGCGATACGCAGTATTTT. Translating it yields CASSYSGTGAIGDTQYF.

This chain joins TRBV5-6 and TRBJ2-7; 8 positions match TRBD2. The V segment lost 1 base and the J segment 3 bases; nucleotides outside the gene matches: 18. The CDR3 spans 19 residues. The V gene's germline CDR1 is SGHDT and CDR2 YYEEEE. CDR3 nucleotides: TGTGCCAGCAGCTTGCGGGGACGGGGGACTAGAGGGAGCTACTACGAGCAGTACTTC. This encodes CASSLRGRGTRGSYYEQYF.

The chain carries TRBV5-1 and TRBJ1-5, with D uncertain. CDR1 is SGHRS and CDR2 is YFSETQ in the germline V gene. Between the trimmed V and J ends, which lost 1 base and 4 bases, there was a span of 6 bases. The CDR3 loop spans 13 amino acids. The CDR3 region has the DNA TGCGCCAGCAGCTTGTGGGGAAATCAGCCCCAGCATTTT. Translating gives CASSLWGNQPQHF. Full variable domain (remainder filled in from reference TRBV5-1 and TRBJ1-5): KAGVTQTPRYLIKTRGQQVTLSCSPISGHRSVSWYQQTPGQGLQFLFEYFSETQRNKGNFPGRFSGRQFSNSRSEMNVSTLELGDSALYLCASSLWGNQPQHFGDGTRLSIL.

In this sample, this clonotype turned up many times. This chain joins TRBV5-1 and TRBJ2-7, with 10 bases that match TRBD1. The CDR3 runs to 14 residues. Germline trimming cut 2 bases from V and 5 bases from J; bases unmatched to any gene: 4. From germline, CDR1 is SGHRS and CDR2 YFSETQ. The CDR3 region is CASSFRDRGDEQYF. The CDR3 DNA reads TGCGCCAGCAGCTTCCGGGACAGGGGAGACGAGCAGTACTTC.

The sample holds many counts of this clonotype. The chain links TRBV10-3 to TRBJ1-3; D call uncertain. V lost 3 bases, J lost 3 bases, and 9 bases lay in between. This CDR3 is built from 14 residues. From germline, CDR1 is ENHRY and CDR2 SYGVKD. The CDR3: CAISEEENGNTIYF. The CDR3 nucleotides are TGTGCCATCAGTGAAGAGGAGAATGGAAACACCATATATTTT.

This clonotype was seen ten or more times. The chain has TRBV10-3 and TRBJ1-1; 8 nucleotides agree with TRBD1. The length of the CDR3 is 14 residues. V lost 1 base and J lost 4; bases outside the gene matches: 2. CDR1 ENHRY and CDR2 SYGVKD come from the germline V gene. CDR3 coding DNA: TGTGCCATCAGTGAGTTTGGGACAGGCACTGAAGCTTTCTTT. The encoded protein is CAISEFGTGTEAFF.

The chain carries TRBV20-1 and TRBJ2-2; D is undetermined. V gave up 1 base and J gave up 3 bases, with 3 bases separating them. The CDR3 extends over 12 amino acids. The germline CDR1 and CDR2 sequences are DFQATT and SNEGSKA (reference sequence). CDR3 nucleotides: TGCAGTGCTAGAGGGCACACCGGGGAGCTGTTTTTT. Translated: CSARGHTGELFF.

Many counts were recorded for this clonotype. The chain couples TRBV3-1 to TRBJ2-1; 10 positions match TRBD2. The CDR3 is 15 residues long. With 0 bases clipped from V and 15 bases from J, the junction kept 11 bases outside the gene matches. Germline CDR1 is LGHDT and CDR2 is YNNKEL (reference sequence). The CDR3 DNA is TGTGCCAGCAGCCAAGATGCTAGCGGGAGATCTGCTCGGTTCTTC. It specifies CASSQDASGRSARFF.

On this clonotype itself: Being one base from a much bigger clone, this may be a read error. The chain joins TRBV2 to TRBJ2-7; 8 bases agree with TRBD2. Germline values: CDR1 SNHLY, CDR2 FYNNEI. CDR3 length: 15 residues. The CDR3 DNA follows: TGTGCCAGCAGAGCTAATAGACTAGCGCCCTACGAGCATTACTTC. It yields the protein CASRANRLAPYEHYF.

At least ten counts were recorded for this clonotype. The rearrangement links TRBV5-4 to TRBJ2-3; 12 bases fit TRBD2. Losses at the gene ends were 4 bases for V and 2 bases for J; bases not matched to a gene: 5. The CDR3 spans 16 residues. Germline assignment: CDR1 SGHNT and CDR2 YYREEE (reference sequence). In DNA, the CDR3 is TGTGCCAGCAGCGCACTAGCGGGGGGTTTCACAGATACGCAGTATTTT. This gives the protein CASSALAGGFTDTQYF.

This clonotype was counted many times. The rearrangement joins TRBV20-1 to TRBJ1-1; D is perhaps TRBD1 (5 bases). CDR3 size: 14 residues. CDR1 is DFQATT, CDR2 SNEGSKA, per germline (reference sequence). The V end lost 3 bases, the J end lost 5 bases, and 16 bases lay between the germline ends. The CDR3: CSARKSGGGTEAFF. The DNA of the CDR3 is TGCAGTGCTAGGAAAAGCGGCGGGGGGACTGAAGCTTTCTTT.

This clonotype has ten or more counts. The rearrangement links TRBV7-8 to TRBJ2-5, with D possibly TRBD1 on 6 matching bases. From germline, CDR1 is SGHVS and CDR2 FQNEAQ. The CDR3 is 14 amino acids. V lost 2 bases and J lost 4, with 11 bases in between. The CDR3 region has the DNA TGTGCCAGCAGCTTACCAGGGGTCCGAGAGACCCAGTACTTC. It yields the protein CASSLPGVRETQYF.

Relative to its sample, this clonotype is medium-sized (0.01 to 0.1%). This chain links TRBV7-2 with TRBJ2-7, with D maybe TRBD2 (6 bases). The CDR3 loop spans 16 amino acids. V was pared by 0 bases and J by 0 bases, with 12 bases between. Per germline, CDR1 SGHTA and CDR2 FQGNSA. The CDR3 region is CASSLAGGASSYEQYF. CDR3 nucleotides: TGTGCCAGCAGCTTAGCGGGCGGGGCGAGCTCCTACGAGCAGTACTTC.

The V and J genes are TRBV4-2 and TRBJ1-1, with D possibly matching TRBD1 (6 bases). Trimming pared 3 bases from V and 3 bases from J, leaving 17 bases between. The germline gives CDR1 LGHNA, CDR2 YNFKEQ. This CDR3 is 16 amino acids long. The CDR3 sequence: CASSHTGLEAYTEAFF. Here the CDR3 DNA reads TGTGCCAGCAGCCACACAGGGCTGGAGGCCTACACTGAAGCTTTCTTT.

This clonotype has ten or more counts. CDR3 bases: TGCAGTGCCCCAGCGGGCTACACCGGGGAGCTGTTTTTT. Translating it yields CSAPAGYTGELFF. This rearrangement joins TRBV20-1 to TRBJ2-2; possibly TRBD2 for D (6 bases). The CDR3 length is 13 residues. V was shortened by 6 bases and J by 3 bases, with 11 bases between the two germline ends. CDR1 is DFQATT and CDR2 is SNEGSKA in the germline V gene (reference sequence).

This clonotype has a count of ten or more. V usage is TRBV15 and J usage is TRBJ1-5, with no clear D. This CDR3 contains 16 residues. Germline CDR1 is LNHNV and CDR2 is YYDKDF (reference sequence). The V end was cut by 0 bases, the J end by 2 bases, with 11 bases between. The CDR3: CATSRDLGYGNQPQHF. DNA for the CDR3: TGTGCCACCAGCAGAGATTTGGGGTATGGCAATCAGCCCCAGCATTTT.

This clonotype was counted ten times or more. The gene calls are TRBV7-6 and TRBJ2-2; D is ambiguous. Between the trimmed V and J ends, which lost 0 bases and 6 bases, there was a span of 11 bases. Germline CDR1 reads SGHVS; CDR2 reads FNYEAQ. This CDR3 is built from 15 residues. CDR3 nucleotides: TGTGCCAGCAGCTTAGCATCGGTGGGGTCCGGGGAGCTGTTTTTT. It yields the protein CASSLASVGSGELFF.